The 2 T cell receptor beta chains presented below share a single source sample, sequenced in a study of T cells after yellow fever vaccination. TCRdb re-called the 5' RACE reads through MiXCR, storing one row per CDR3 protein. The sample records about 500,000 distinct CDR3 sequences, around a sixth being singletons. The specimen was PBMCs, collected less than 6 days after the first yellow fever vaccination. The receptors shown here come from a man between 18 and 35 years old who received the YFV17D yellow fever vaccine.

The gene calls are TRBV3-1 and TRBJ2-1, with 11 positions matching TRBD2. This CDR3 spans 16 amino acids. Germline CDR1 reads LGHDT; CDR2 reads YNNKEL (reference sequence). Trimming at V came to 2 bases and at J to 10 bases, leaving 10 bases not matched to a gene. In DNA form, the CDR3 reads TGTGCCAGCAGCCAACGACTAGCGGGGTCTGGGGCGGAGCAGTTCTTC. Its translation is CASSQRLAGSGAEQFF.

The chain's CDR3 is CSVGGYSYGYTF. The CDR3, as DNA: TGCAGCGTTGGGGGTTATAGCTATGGCTACACCTTC. V and J are TRBV29-1 and TRBJ1-2; D is unclear. V was trimmed by 4 bases and J by 4 bases, leaving 10 bases between them. In germline, CDR1 is SQVTM, CDR2 ANQGSEA. The CDR3 runs to 12 residues.